This note documents a single T cell receptor beta chain sequence. Antigen specificity is unknown. The source of the sample is a study of shared clonotypes between healthy human individuals. Study overall: Aged 18 to 49, the donors were a couple of women and a few men.

Study results and limitations: Sorted-subset samples were not fully sequenced, rarefaction indicated. Generation probability values for non-shared clonotypes were lower than those for clonotypes shared by all four donors.

The table came from immunoSEQ multiplex PCR; TCRdb's copy has only in-frame clones and leaves some out. This table has millions of clones, about 92% appearing once. Germline V gives CDR1 SGDLS, CDR2 YYNGEE. The CDR3 is 16 residues long. V was trimmed by 3 bases and J by 2 bases, leaving 15 bases between them. CD8 cells classed as naive were CD45RO-negative and positively selected for CCR7, excluding terminally differentiated effector memory CD45RA+ cells. The donors were all Caucasian adults (living in Nashville, Tennessee). Sample: naive CD8+ T cells from PBMCs. This chain joins TRBV9 and TRBJ1-3, with D hard to call. The receptor's source is a man younger than 35 in good health. Some clones in this sample may be carry-over from other donors' samples. CDR3 nucleotide sequence: TGTGCCAGCAGCGCCGTTGAGGACTGGACTGGAAACACCATATATTTT. Translated: CASSAVEDWTGNTIYF.